This is a list of T cell receptor beta chains from one sample in a study of cytomegalovirus exposure and HLA in healthy donors. Data came from immunoSEQ multiplex PCR; TCRdb stores just in-frame clones and leaves some out. Here the sample table reports about 130,000 clones. Input material: PBMCs. The receptors derive from a man aged 40-49 years in good health and CMV-seronegative. The CDR3 runs from the conserved cysteine through the conserved F or W. D genes are given only for firm matches.

j_gene: TRBJ1-5; len: 18; v_gene: TRBV12-1; d_gene: NA; CDR3aa: CASSLRDREEDSNQPQHF; CDR3nt: TGTGCCAGCAGCCTACGGGACAGGGAAGAGGATAGCAATCAGCCCCAGCATTTT
j_gene: TRBJ1-1; len: 15; v_gene: TRBV2; d_gene: TRBD1; CDR3aa: CASSADRGVNTEAFF; CDR3nt: TGTGCCAGCAGCGCCGACAGGGGGGTGAACACTGAAGCTTTCTTT
j_gene: TRBJ2-3; len: 16; v_gene: TRBV5-4; d_gene: TRBD2; CDR3aa: CASSPGTSGSADTQYF; CDR3nt: TGTGCCAGCAGCCCAGGGACTAGCGGGAGTGCAGATACGCAGTATTTT
j_gene: TRBJ1-1; len: 14; v_gene: TRBV7-2; d_gene: NA; CDR3aa: CASSLENAETEAFF; CDR3nt: TGTGCCAGCAGCTTAGAAAACGCGGAAACTGAAGCTTTCTTT
j_gene: TRBJ2-7; len: 14; v_gene: TRBV11-2; d_gene: NA; CDR3aa: CASSLVSRVYEQYF; CDR3nt: TGTGCCAGCAGCTTAGTTAGCAGGGTCTACGAGCAGTACTTC
j_gene: TRBJ2-4; len: 14; v_gene: TRBV6-6; d_gene: NA; CDR3aa: CASSYTIADGIQYF; CDR3nt: TGTGCCAGCAGTTACACTATAGCGGATGGCATTCAGTACTTC
j_gene: TRBJ2-7; len: 12; v_gene: TRBV5-4; d_gene: NA; CDR3aa: CASSFGGYEQYF; CDR3nt: TGTGCCAGCAGCTTTGGGGGGTACGAGCAGTACTTC
j_gene: TRBJ2-2; len: 17; v_gene: TRBV18; d_gene: TRBD2; CDR3aa: CASSLTGTSRNTGELFF; CDR3nt: TGTGCCAGCTCCCTGACCGGGACTAGCAGAAACACCGGGGAGCTGTTTTTT
j_gene: TRBJ2-7; len: 17; v_gene: TRBV4-1; d_gene: TRBD2; CDR3aa: CASSPLSWREGPDEQYF; CDR3nt: TGCGCCAGCAGCCCCCTCTCTTGGCGGGAGGGCCCAGACGAGCAGTACTTC
j_gene: TRBJ2-3; len: 15; v_gene: TRBV7-2; d_gene: NA; CDR3aa: CASSLVSVLQDTQYF; CDR3nt: TGTGCCAGCAGCTTAGTGTCGGTCCTTCAAGATACGCAGTATTTT
j_gene: TRBJ2-4; len: 15; v_gene: TRBV7-8; d_gene: NA; CDR3aa: CASSLGGSAKNIQYF; CDR3nt: TGTGCCAGCAGCTTAGGCGGGTCAGCCAAAAACATTCAGTACTTC
j_gene: TRBJ2-5; len: 15; v_gene: TRBV5-1; d_gene: TRBD1; CDR3aa: CASSRWTGVVETQYF; CDR3nt: TGCGCCAGCAGCCGGTGGACAGGGGTGGTGGAGACCCAGTACTTC
j_gene: TRBJ2-3; len: 15; v_gene: TRBV6-1; d_gene: NA; CDR3aa: CASSERSGSTDTQYF; CDR3nt: TGTGCCAGCAGTGAACGCAGCGGGAGCACAGATACGCAGTATTTT
j_gene: TRBJ2-1; len: 15; v_gene: TRBV14; d_gene: NA; CDR3aa: CASSALGGSYNEQFF; CDR3nt: TGTGCCAGCAGCGCTCTCGGCGGTTCCTACAATGAGCAGTTCTTC
j_gene: TRBJ2-2; len: 16; v_gene: TRBV6-6; d_gene: NA; CDR3aa: CASSYRLAGRTGELFF; CDR3nt: TGTGCCAGCAGTTATAGGTTAGCAGGGAGGACCGGGGAGCTGTTTTTT
j_gene: TRBJ2-1; len: 17; v_gene: TRBV6-1; d_gene: NA; CDR3aa: CASSEFGGSSSYNEQFF; CDR3nt: TGTGCCAGCAGTGAATTCGGCGGGTCGAGCTCCTACAATGAGCAGTTCTTC
j_gene: TRBJ2-4; len: 14; v_gene: TRBV2; d_gene: NA; CDR3aa: CASSPDRNKNIQYF; CDR3nt: TGTGCCAGCAGTCCGGACAGAAATAAAAACATTCAGTACTTC
j_gene: TRBJ2-7; len: 15; v_gene: TRBV28; d_gene: TRBD1; CDR3aa: CASSPAGTEYYEQYF; CDR3nt: TGTGCCAGCAGTCCGGCCGGGACAGAGTACTACGAGCAGTACTTC
j_gene: TRBJ1-4; len: 13; v_gene: TRBV11-3; d_gene: TRBD1; CDR3aa: CASSPTGDEKLFF; CDR3nt: TGTGCCAGCAGCCCGACAGGGGATGAAAAACTGTTTTTT
j_gene: TRBJ1-1; len: 13; v_gene: TRBV7-3; d_gene: NA; CDR3aa: CASSSSLGTEAFF; CDR3nt: TGTGCCAGCAGCTCCTCCCTCGGCACTGAAGCTTTCTTT
j_gene: TRBJ2-7; len: 16; v_gene: TRBV7-6; d_gene: TRBD1; CDR3aa: CASSPAPDRVLYEQYF; CDR3nt: TGTGCCAGCAGCCCAGCCCCGGACAGGGTCCTCTACGAGCAGTACTTC
j_gene: TRBJ1-1; len: 16; v_gene: TRBV10-3; d_gene: NA; CDR3aa: CAISGSRPGMNTEAFF; CDR3nt: TGTGCCATCAGTGGTAGCAGACCGGGGATGAACACTGAAGCTTTCTTT
j_gene: TRBJ2-3; len: 15; v_gene: TRBV30; d_gene: NA; CDR3aa: CAWSPEGRGTDTQYF; CDR3nt: TGTGCCTGGAGCCCCGAGGGAAGAGGCACAGATACGCAGTATTTT
j_gene: TRBJ1-5; len: 13; v_gene: TRBV30; d_gene: NA; CDR3aa: CAWSNRVNQPQHF; CDR3nt: TGTGCCTGGAGTAACAGGGTCAATCAGCCCCAGCATTTT
j_gene: TRBJ1-1; len: 12; v_gene: TRBV6-5; d_gene: NA; CDR3aa: CASYRENTEAFF; CDR3nt: TGTGCCAGCTACCGGGAGAACACTGAAGCTTTCTTT
j_gene: TRBJ1-6; len: 15; v_gene: TRBV5-4; d_gene: NA; CDR3aa: CASSEERAPRSPLHF; CDR3nt: TGTGCCAGCAGCGAGGAGAGGGCACCCAGGTCTCCCCTCCACTTT
j_gene: TRBJ2-7; len: 17; v_gene: TRBV11-3; d_gene: TRBD2; CDR3aa: CASSWGLAGGGDYEQYF; CDR3nt: TGTGCCAGCAGCTGGGGACTAGCGGGAGGGGGGGACTACGAGCAGTACTTC
j_gene: TRBJ2-6; len: 18; v_gene: TRBV7-3; d_gene: TRBD1; CDR3aa: CASSNRQGVFSGANVLTF; CDR3nt: TGTGCCAGCAGCAATCGACAGGGCGTCTTCTCTGGGGCCAACGTCCTGACTTTC
j_gene: TRBJ1-4; len: 15; v_gene: TRBV5-1; d_gene: TRBD1; CDR3aa: CASSRTGGTDEKLFF; CDR3nt: TGCGCCAGTTCTCGGACAGGGGGCACGGATGAAAAACTGTTTTTT
j_gene: TRBJ2-5; len: 18; v_gene: TRBV7-3; d_gene: TRBD2; CDR3aa: CASSLFPSAGGVGETQYF; CDR3nt: TGTGCCAGCAGCTTATTTCCATCAGCGGGAGGCGTCGGGGAGACCCAGTACTTC
j_gene: TRBJ1-2; len: 15; v_gene: TRBV10-3; d_gene: TRBD1; CDR3aa: CAIRLAGTGGDGYTF; CDR3nt: TGTGCCATCAGGCTCGCCGGGACAGGGGGGGATGGCTACACCTTC
j_gene: TRBJ2-6; len: 17; v_gene: TRBV4-2; d_gene: NA; CDR3aa: CASSQERRSPGANVLTF; CDR3nt: TGTGCCAGCAGCCAAGAGAGAAGAAGTCCTGGGGCCAACGTCCTGACTTTC
j_gene: TRBJ1-2; len: 15; v_gene: TRBV6-4; d_gene: NA; CDR3aa: CASSDSAGRVYGYTF; CDR3nt: TGTGCCAGCAGTGACTCGGCAGGGAGGGTCTATGGCTACACCTTC
j_gene: TRBJ2-2; len: 15; v_gene: TRBV11-3; d_gene: NA; CDR3aa: CASSLTGVRIGELFF; CDR3nt: TGTGCCAGCAGCTTGACGGGAGTCCGGATCGGGGAGCTGTTTTTT
j_gene: TRBJ2-1; len: 18; v_gene: TRBV7-8; d_gene: TRBD2; CDR3aa: CASSLVPSLAGVNYEQFF; CDR3nt: TGTGCCAGCAGCTTAGTTCCCTCACTAGCGGGTGTGAACTATGAGCAGTTCTTC
j_gene: TRBJ2-7; len: 13; v_gene: TRBV27; d_gene: NA; CDR3aa: CASRQTSYGEQYF; CDR3nt: TGTGCCAGCAGACAAACTAGTTACGGCGAGCAGTACTTC
j_gene: TRBJ2-2; len: 16; v_gene: TRBV7-9; d_gene: TRBD2; CDR3aa: CASSTPSGRKTGELFF; CDR3nt: TGTGCCAGCAGCACCCCTAGCGGGAGAAAGACGGGGGAGCTGTTTTTT
j_gene: TRBJ2-2; len: 14; v_gene: TRBV6-4; d_gene: NA; CDR3aa: CASSEGGNTGELFF; CDR3nt: TGTGCCAGCAGTGAAGGCGGAAACACCGGGGAGCTGTTTTTT
j_gene: TRBJ1-3; len: 15; v_gene: TRBV25-1; d_gene: NA; CDR3aa: CASSEYRTTGNTIYF; CDR3nt: TGTGCCAGCAGTGAATATAGGACAACTGGAAACACCATATATTTT
j_gene: TRBJ2-2; len: 16; v_gene: TRBV18; d_gene: NA; CDR3aa: CASSLMGPGNTGELFF; CDR3nt: TGTGCCAGCTCACTTATGGGGCCAGGGAACACCGGGGAGCTGTTTTTT
j_gene: TRBJ2-5; len: 14; v_gene: TRBV7-9; d_gene: NA; CDR3aa: CASSSRYLQETQYF; CDR3nt: TGTGCCAGCAGCTCGCGCTACCTCCAAGAGACCCAGTACTTC
j_gene: TRBJ2-1; len: 16; v_gene: TRBV4-3; d_gene: TRBD2; CDR3aa: CASSGHLAGGYNEQFF; CDR3nt: TGCGCCAGCAGCGGCCATCTAGCGGGAGGCTACAATGAGCAGTTCTTC
j_gene: TRBJ2-7; len: 8; v_gene: TRBV5-8; d_gene: NA; CDR3aa: CASSRQYF; CDR3nt: TGTGCCAGCAGCCGTCAGTACTTC
j_gene: TRBJ2-1; len: 15; v_gene: TRBV29-1; d_gene: TRBD2; CDR3aa: CSVAGREKSYNEQFF; CDR3nt: TGCAGCGTCGCCGGGCGGGAGAAGTCCTACAATGAGCAGTTCTTC
j_gene: TRBJ2-2; len: 15; v_gene: TRBV5-1; d_gene: TRBD2; CDR3aa: CASSFPSGSSGELFF; CDR3nt: TGCGCCAGCAGCTTCCCTAGCGGGAGCTCCGGGGAGCTGTTTTTT
j_gene: TRBJ2-2; len: 18; v_gene: TRBV14; d_gene: NA; CDR3aa: CASSQEITGRVGTGELFF; CDR3nt: TGTGCCAGCAGCCAAGAGATCACAGGACGCGTGGGCACCGGGGAGCTGTTTTTT
j_gene: TRBJ2-2; len: 16; v_gene: TRBV10-3; d_gene: TRBD1; CDR3aa: CAISVQGAANTGELFF; CDR3nt: TGTGCCATCAGTGTACAGGGGGCCGCGAACACCGGGGAGCTGTTTTTT
j_gene: TRBJ2-3; len: 16; v_gene: TRBV2; d_gene: TRBD1; CDR3aa: CASTLRGQWGIDTQYF; CDR3nt: TGTGCCAGCACCCTCAGGGGGCAGTGGGGCATAGATACGCAGTATTTT
j_gene: TRBJ1-5; len: 14; v_gene: TRBV6-5; d_gene: NA; CDR3aa: CASSYGGVGQPQHF; CDR3nt: TGTGCCAGCAGTTATGGGGGGGTAGGTCAGCCCCAGCATTTT
j_gene: TRBJ1-5; len: 13; v_gene: TRBV18; d_gene: NA; CDR3aa: CASSPTGYQPQHF; CDR3nt: TGTGCCAGCTCACCCACAGGGTATCAGCCCCAGCATTTT
j_gene: TRBJ1-5; len: 14; v_gene: TRBV5-8; d_gene: NA; CDR3aa: CASSRDSGVQPQHF; CDR3nt: TGTGCCAGCAGTCGGGACTCCGGGGTTCAGCCCCAGCATTTT
j_gene: TRBJ1-4; len: 14; v_gene: TRBV7-9; d_gene: TRBD1; CDR3aa: CASSRGQGGEKLFF; CDR3nt: TGTGCCAGCAGCCGGGGACAGGGAGGTGAAAAACTGTTTTTT
j_gene: TRBJ2-3; len: 15; v_gene: TRBV11-1; d_gene: TRBD1; CDR3aa: CASSPRDRVTDTQYF; CDR3nt: TGTGCCAGCAGCCCCCGGGACAGGGTCACAGATACGCAGTATTTT
j_gene: TRBJ2-7; len: 15; v_gene: TRBV7-9; d_gene: NA; CDR3aa: CASSSPAGSSYEQYF; CDR3nt: TGTGCCAGCAGCTCCCCCGCGGGGAGCTCCTACGAGCAGTACTTC
j_gene: TRBJ1-2; len: 14; v_gene: TRBV28; d_gene: TRBD1; CDR3aa: CASSFQGASYGYTF; CDR3nt: TGTGCCAGCAGTTTTCAGGGGGCGAGCTATGGCTACACCTTC
j_gene: TRBJ1-5; len: 13; v_gene: TRBV19; d_gene: NA; CDR3aa: CASSVQGNQPQHF; CDR3nt: TGTGCCAGTAGTGTACAGGGCAATCAGCCCCAGCATTTT
j_gene: TRBJ1-2; len: 14; v_gene: TRBV7-3; d_gene: TRBD1; CDR3aa: CASSLWAGGDGYTF; CDR3nt: TGTGCCAGCAGCTTATGGGCAGGGGGTGATGGCTACACCTTC
j_gene: TRBJ1-2; len: 14; v_gene: TRBV9; d_gene: NA; CDR3aa: CASSVAGGGIGYTF; CDR3nt: TGTGCCAGCAGCGTAGCTGGGGGGGGGATCGGCTACACCTTC